A single sample is the source of the 21 T cell receptor beta chains below, sequenced in a study of T-cell reconstitution after alpha-beta-depleted transplantation in children. Preparing the TCRbeta library involved the use of unique molecular identifiers. Each CDR3 protein gets one entry after TCRdb re-called the PCR reads with MiXCR. The sample holds about 250,000 distinct CDR3 sequences, 24% seen once. Specimen: PBMCs, mostly from graft donor cells, collected 360 days after TCRalphabeta/CD19-depleted stem cell transplant. The receptors originated from a female patient between 2 and 10 years old who had a stem cell transplant for congenital amegakaryocytic thrombocytopenia, so the T cells may come from the graft donor.

The chain links TRBV9 to TRBJ2-7; the D is unclear. The germline V and J ends were trimmed by 4 bases and 6 bases, with 11 bases remaining between them. The CDR3 consists of 12 residues. Per the germline V gene, CDR1 is SGDLS and CDR2 is YYNGEE. CDR3 sequence reads: CASSPDQSEQYF. CDR3 bases: TGTGCCAGCAGCCCCGACCAGAGCGAGCAGTACTTC.

This clonotype was seen a few times. The CDR3 region has the DNA TGCAGTGCCAATGGAGGAGCGGGGGGCCATAGCACAGATACGCAGTATTTT. Translating it yields CSANGGAGGHSTDTQYF. The V and J genes are TRBV20-1 and TRBJ2-3; 9 nucleotides match TRBD2. Germline values: CDR1 DFQATT, CDR2 SNEGSKA (reference sequence). The CDR3 has 17 amino acids. V lost 6 bases, J lost 0 bases, and 13 bases stayed unmatched.

This chain links TRBV7-2 with TRBJ2-7, with 10 bases fitting TRBD2. J gave up 3 bases and V 5 bases, and 7 bases lay outside the gene matches. Per germline, CDR1 SGHTA and CDR2 FQGNSA. This CDR3 has 15 amino acids. The CDR3 DNA reads TGTGCCAGCAGCAACGGACTAGCGGAGGTCTACGAGCAGTACTTC. It codes for CASSNGLAEVYEQYF.

The gene calls are TRBV5-6 and TRBJ2-3, with 8 bases matching TRBD1. Germline assignment: CDR1 SGHDT and CDR2 YYEEEE. The CDR3 length is 16 residues. Trimming at V came to 0 bases and at J to 0 bases, leaving 3 bases not matched to a gene. CDR3 bases: TGTGCCAGCAGCTTGGTAGACAGGGGAAGCACAGATACGCAGTATTTT. Translating gives CASSLVDRGSTDTQYF.

V is TRBV4-3 and J is TRBJ2-2, with 10 positions matching TRBD2. The CDR3 covers 18 residues. Germline values: CDR1 LGHNA, CDR2 YSLEER. Trimming cost V 3 bases and J 6 bases; bases outside gene matches: 13. The CDR3 is CASSHEARAGGMAGELFF. In DNA form, the CDR3 reads TGCGCCAGCAGCCATGAGGCGAGAGCGGGAGGGATGGCCGGGGAGCTGTTTTTT.

The chain couples TRBV12-3 or TRBV12-4 to TRBJ2-2; possible D gene TRBD1, 6 bases. The CDR3 length is 15 residues. The germline V and J ends were trimmed by 4 bases and 3 bases, with 12 bases remaining between them. The CDR3 loop is CASSSGVHDTGELFF. CDR3 bases: TGTGCCAGCAGTTCAGGGGTCCACGACACCGGGGAGCTGTTTTTT.

This clonotype was recorded a few times. The chain joins TRBV3-1 to TRBJ2-3; 7 bases align to TRBD1. This CDR3 contains 14 residues. V dropped 2 bases and J dropped 5; count of bases not matched to a gene: 4. Germline CDR1 and CDR2: LGHDT and YNNKEL (reference sequence). CDR3 amino acids: CASSQRTGQDTQYF. CDR3 sequence (DNA): TGTGCCAGCAGCCAACGGACAGGTCAAGATACGCAGTATTTT.

J is TRBJ2-1 and V is TRBV20-1; TRBD1 matches at 9 bases. Germline V gives CDR1 DFQATT, CDR2 SNEGSKA (reference sequence). Trimming removed 0 bases from V and 8 bases from J; junction bases left unmatched: 8. The CDR3 totals 15 residues. In DNA form, the CDR3 reads TGCAGTGCTAGAGATCCACAGGGGGCCAAGCATGAGCAGTTCTTC. This sequence encodes CSARDPQGAKHEQFF.

This chain connects TRBV28 to TRBJ2-2; D perhaps matches TRBD2 (5 bases). V lost 6 bases and J lost 4, with 9 bases in between. CDR3 size: 13 residues. Germline values: CDR1 MDHEN, CDR2 SYDVKM. The CDR3 region is CASRLTSTGELFF. In DNA, the CDR3 is TGTGCCAGCAGACTTACTAGCACCGGGGAGCTGTTTTTT.

V and J are TRBV20-1 and TRBJ2-7; 10 nucleotides match TRBD2. Germline CDR1 is DFQATT and CDR2 is SNEGSKA (reference sequence). The CDR3 spans 13 residues. With V trimmed by 3 bases and J by 6 bases, 5 bases remained unmatched. In DNA, the CDR3 is TGCAGTGCTAGTCTAGCGGGAGCTCCCGAGCAGTACTTC. Translated, it gives CSASLAGAPEQYF.

The genes are TRBV5-6 and TRBJ1-1; perhaps TRBD1 as D (5 bases). V was pared by 4 bases and J by 4 bases, with 14 bases between. Per the germline V gene, CDR1 is SGHDT and CDR2 is YYEEEE. The CDR3 contains 14 residues. The chain's CDR3 is CASSRGRSSTEAFF. The CDR3 DNA is TGTGCCAGCAGCCGGGGACGGTCAAGCACTGAAGCTTTCTTT.

The V gene is TRBV4-1, the J gene TRBJ2-1; no clear D. The V gene's germline CDR1 is MGHRA and CDR2 YSYEKL. The CDR3 is 18 amino acids. The ends were cut back, 1 base at V and 8 bases at J, with 24 bases in the middle. The chain's CDR3 is CASSQVVASGSIIYEQFF. For the CDR3, the DNA is TGCGCCAGCAGCCAAGTTGTGGCGTCAGGATCGATCATCTATGAGCAGTTCTTC.

CDR3 nucleotide sequence: TGTGCCAGCAGTTTCCATGAGCAGTTCTTC. Its protein is CASSFHEQFF. This chain links TRBV12-3 or TRBV12-4 with TRBJ2-1, with D uncertain. CDR3 length: 10 amino acids. V shed 3 bases and J shed 8 bases, with 2 bases lying between them.

For this clonotype: At one end, the junction sequence differs from germline, possibly due to a read error. The chain combines TRBV20-1 with TRBJ2-1; possible D gene TRBD1, 5 bases. Germline values: CDR1 DFQATT, CDR2 SNEGSKA (reference sequence). CDR3 length: 15 residues. The CDR3 sequence is CSPREDKKPYNEQFF. The CDR3 nucleotides are TGCAGTCCTAGAGAGGACAAAAAACCATACAATGAGCAGTTCTTC.

This clonotype turned up a few times. The CDR3 is CSFDRDYFHEQFF. CDR3 in DNA: TGCAGTTTTGACCGGGACTACTTCCATGAGCAGTTCTTC. This chain joins TRBV20-1 and TRBJ2-1; 7 positions match TRBD2. The V gene's germline CDR1 is DFQATT and CDR2 SNEGSKA (reference sequence). The CDR3 is made up of 13 amino acids. J gave up 8 bases and V 8 bases, and 12 bases lay outside the gene matches.

This chain connects TRBV7-7 to TRBJ2-5, with D tentatively TRBD2 (6 bases). The V end was cut by 5 bases, the J end by 4 bases, with 11 bases between. Germline loops: CDR1 SSHAT, CDR2 FNYEAQ (reference sequence). The CDR3 is made up of 13 amino acids. DNA of the CDR3: TGTGCCAGCAGCCGGGACTCCCTAGAGACCCAGTACTTC. Translating gives CASSRDSLETQYF.

This clonotype was seen at least ten times. The CDR3 spells CASSLPGTGRNEQYF. CDR3 sequence (DNA): TGCGCCAGCAGCCTACCCGGGACAGGGCGTAACGAGCAGTACTTC. The rearrangement uses TRBV4-1 and TRBJ2-7; 9 bases agree with TRBD1. This CDR3 spans 15 amino acids. CDR1 is MGHRA and CDR2 is YSYEKL in the germline V gene. J gave up 5 bases and V 4 bases, and 9 bases lay outside the gene matches.

A few counts support this clonotype. The chain combines TRBV7-8 with TRBJ1-1; no clear D. Germline V gene lookup returns CDR1 SGHVS and CDR2 FQNEAQ. The CDR3 is 14 amino acids. Trimming took 7 bases from V and 1 from J, leaving 13 bases between them. The CDR3 DNA follows: TGTGCCAGCAAATCTTCCGATCCGAACACTGAAGCTTTCTTT. Encoded protein: CASKSSDPNTEAFF.

The chain combines TRBV11-2 with TRBJ2-1; the D is unclear. Deletions cut 4 bases from V and 9 bases from J, with 10 bases between. This CDR3 spans 12 amino acids. CDR1 and CDR2 from the germline V gene are SGHAT and FQNNGV. The CDR3 DNA sequence: TGTGCCAGCAGCTCTAGGGTTGGTGAGCAGTTCTTC. Protein product: CASSSRVGEQFF. The whole variable domain, remainder taken from reference TRBV11-2 and TRBJ2-1, is EAGVAQSPRYKIIEKRQSVAFWCNPISGHATLYWYQQILGQGPKLLIQFQNNGVVDDSQLPKDRFSAERLKGVDSTLKIQPAKLEDSAVYLCASSSRVGEQFFGPGTRLTVL.

The chain has TRBV28 and TRBJ2-3; 9 bases map to TRBD2. The CDR3 is made up of 17 amino acids. V trimming: 4 bases; J trimming: 5 bases; junction bases outside the gene matches: 13. The germline CDR1 and CDR2 sequences are MDHEN and SYDVKM. CDR3 nucleotides: TGTGCCAGCAGTTCCCCCGATGGGGCGGGGGGGATAGATACGCAGTATTTT. Amino acids: CASSSPDGAGGIDTQYF.

This clonotype was seen a few times. This rearrangement joins TRBV7-9 to TRBJ2-1; 7 bases align to TRBD2. This CDR3 comprises 16 residues. Trimming took 3 bases from V and 8 from J; bases not matched to a gene: 13. Germline V lookup: CDR1 SEHNR, CDR2 FQNEAQ (reference sequence). DNA of the CDR3: TGTGCCAGCAGCTTCTACTTAGCGGGCCCTAACTATGAGCAGTTCTTC. Translated, it gives CASSFYLAGPNYEQFF.